This T cell receptor beta chain was documented in a study of blood T cell repertoires in COVID-19. Turning to the study itself: In each case, the material was cDNA or gDNA derived from T cells, B-cell-depleted T cells, or PBMCs.

Using immunoSEQ multiplex PCR, the repertoire was profiled, and TCRdb retains in-frame clones only, with some absent. The sample shows more than 150,000 clones, more than 75% of them seen only once. Germline-derived CDR1 and CDR2 are SGHKS and YYEKEE (reference sequence). The CDR3 consists of 17 residues. The V segment lost 6 bases and the J segment 2 bases; nucleotides outside the gene matches: 11. The rearrangement links TRBV5-5 to TRBJ1-1, with 12 nucleotides matching TRBD1. Material for sequencing was peripheral blood. The TCR comes from a woman aged 18-30 years who had recovered from COVID-19. CDR3 sequence: CASKKGTGGASNTEAFF. CDR3 nucleotides: TGTGCCAGCAAGAAAGGGACAGGGGGCGCCTCAAACACTGAAGCTTTCTTT.